The sequence of this T cell receptor (beta chain) was determined in a study of blood T cell repertoires in COVID-19. Assay used: immunoSEQ multiplex PCR; TCRdb lists only in-frame clones, some missing. The repertoire has 12,000 to 15,000 clones, about four fifths of them found once; the top ten carry roughly 15%. Trimming stripped 1 base from V and 4 bases from J, with 11 bases between. CDR1 and CDR2 (germline): SGHVS, FQNEAQ. The CDR3 covers 15 residues. The genes are TRBV7-8 and TRBJ1-5; tentatively, D is TRBD1 (5 bases). Material for sequencing was peripheral blood. The clonotype originates from a man in his 60s with acute or convalescent COVID-19. Written as DNA, the CDR3 is TGTGCCAGCAGCTTAGTCGCCCCAGGGAATCAGCCCCAGCATTTT. Translating gives CASSLVAPGNQPQHF.